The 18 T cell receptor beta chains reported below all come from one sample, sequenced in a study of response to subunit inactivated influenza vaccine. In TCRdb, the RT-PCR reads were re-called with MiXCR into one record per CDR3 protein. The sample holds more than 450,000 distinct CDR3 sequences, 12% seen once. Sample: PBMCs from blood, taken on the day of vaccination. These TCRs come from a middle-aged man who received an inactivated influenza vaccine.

The CDR3 loop reads CASSPGTGLIGETQYF. The DNA for the CDR3 is TGTGCCAGCAGTCCCGGGACGGGCCTGATTGGAGAGACCCAGTACTTC. This chain connects TRBV12-3 or TRBV12-4 to TRBJ2-5; D assignment may be TRBD1 or TRBD2 (5 bases each). Trimming removed 5 bases from V and 4 bases from J, with 20 bases in between. This CDR3 comprises 16 residues.

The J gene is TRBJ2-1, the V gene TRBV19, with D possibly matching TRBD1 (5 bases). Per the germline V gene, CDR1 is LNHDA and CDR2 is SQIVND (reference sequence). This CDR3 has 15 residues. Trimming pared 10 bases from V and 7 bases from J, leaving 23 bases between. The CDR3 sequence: CATSNSDRLRNEQFF. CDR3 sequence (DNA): TGTGCCACCTCGAACAGTGACAGACTTCGAAATGAGCAGTTCTTC.

This CDR3 reads CATSRDWRPNQPQHF. The CDR3, as DNA: TGTGCCACCAGCAGAGATTGGCGGCCAAATCAGCCCCAGCATTTT. The chain uses TRBV15 and TRBJ1-5; D is unclear. V was pared by 0 bases and J by 4 bases, with 10 bases between. Germline V gene lookup returns CDR1 LNHNV and CDR2 YYDKDF (reference sequence). The CDR3 has 15 residues.

The CDR3 bases are TGTGCCAGCAGTTACTCGAGAGGGGGAGCGGACACCGGGGAGCTGTTTTTT. It codes for CASSYSRGGADTGELFF. The chain has TRBV6-5 and TRBJ2-2; a weak D match, TRBD1 (6 bases). This CDR3 spans 17 amino acids. Germline CDR1 MNHEY, CDR2 SVGAGI. Trimming stripped 0 bases from V and 3 bases from J, with 14 bases between.

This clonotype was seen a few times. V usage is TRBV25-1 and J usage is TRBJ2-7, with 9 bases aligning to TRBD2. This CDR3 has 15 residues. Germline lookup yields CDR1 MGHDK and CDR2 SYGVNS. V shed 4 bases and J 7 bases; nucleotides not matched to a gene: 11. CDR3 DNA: TGTGCCAGCAGTGTTAGTAGCGGGAGTAAGAATGAGCAGTACTTC. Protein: CASSVSSGSKNEQYF.

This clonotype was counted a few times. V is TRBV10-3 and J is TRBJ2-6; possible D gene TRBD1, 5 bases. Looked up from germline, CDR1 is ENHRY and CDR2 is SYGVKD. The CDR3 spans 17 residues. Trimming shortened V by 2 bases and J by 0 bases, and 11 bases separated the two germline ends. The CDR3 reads CAISEGHLISGANVLTF. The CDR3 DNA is TGTGCCATCAGTGAGGGACACCTCATCTCTGGGGCCAACGTCCTGACTTTC.

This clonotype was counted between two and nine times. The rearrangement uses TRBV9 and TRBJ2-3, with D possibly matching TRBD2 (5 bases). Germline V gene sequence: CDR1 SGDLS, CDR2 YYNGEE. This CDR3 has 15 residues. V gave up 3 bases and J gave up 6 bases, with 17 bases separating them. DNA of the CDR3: TGTGCCAGCAGCGAAAGCACTAGGGATGGGGATACGCAGTATTTT. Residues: CASSESTRDGDTQYF.

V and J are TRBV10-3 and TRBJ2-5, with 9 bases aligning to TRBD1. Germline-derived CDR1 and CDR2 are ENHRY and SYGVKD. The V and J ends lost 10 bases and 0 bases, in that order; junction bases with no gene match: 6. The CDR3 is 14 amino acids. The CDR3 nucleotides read TGTGCCACCTGGGACAGGGAATACCAAGAGACCCAGTACTTC. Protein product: CATWDREYQETQYF.

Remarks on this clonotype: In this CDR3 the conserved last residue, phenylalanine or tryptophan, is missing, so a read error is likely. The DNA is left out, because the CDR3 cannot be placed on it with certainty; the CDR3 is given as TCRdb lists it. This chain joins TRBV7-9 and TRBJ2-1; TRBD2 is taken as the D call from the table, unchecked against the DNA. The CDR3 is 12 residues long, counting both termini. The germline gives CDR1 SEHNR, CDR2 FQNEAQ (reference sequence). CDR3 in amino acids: CASSLVSGLAFL.

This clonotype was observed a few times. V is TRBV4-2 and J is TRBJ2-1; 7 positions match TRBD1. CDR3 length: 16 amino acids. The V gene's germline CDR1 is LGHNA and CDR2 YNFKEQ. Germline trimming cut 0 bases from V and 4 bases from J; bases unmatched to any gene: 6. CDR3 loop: CASSQEPTGQYNEQFF. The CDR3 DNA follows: TGTGCCAGCAGCCAAGAACCTACGGGACAGTACAATGAGCAGTTCTTC.

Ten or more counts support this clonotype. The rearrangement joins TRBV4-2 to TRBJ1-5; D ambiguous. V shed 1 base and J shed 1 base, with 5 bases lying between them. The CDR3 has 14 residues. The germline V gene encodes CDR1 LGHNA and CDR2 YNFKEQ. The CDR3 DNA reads TGTGCCAGCAGCCAAGCCATGAGCAATCAGCCCCAGCATTTT. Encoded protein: CASSQAMSNQPQHF.

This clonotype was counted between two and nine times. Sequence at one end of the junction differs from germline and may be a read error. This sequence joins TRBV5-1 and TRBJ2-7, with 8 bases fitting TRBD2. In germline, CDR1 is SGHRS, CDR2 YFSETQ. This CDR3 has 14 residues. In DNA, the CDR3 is TGTGCCAGCAGTTTAGCGGGACTGACCTACGAGCAGTACTTC. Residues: CASSLAGLTYEQYF.

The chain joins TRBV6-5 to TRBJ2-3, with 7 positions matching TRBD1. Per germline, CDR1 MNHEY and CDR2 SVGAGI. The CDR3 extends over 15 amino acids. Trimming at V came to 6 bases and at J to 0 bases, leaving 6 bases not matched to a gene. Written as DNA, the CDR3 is TGTGCCAGCAGCTACGACAGGGAGAGCACAGATACGCAGTATTTT. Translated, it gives CASSYDRESTDTQYF.

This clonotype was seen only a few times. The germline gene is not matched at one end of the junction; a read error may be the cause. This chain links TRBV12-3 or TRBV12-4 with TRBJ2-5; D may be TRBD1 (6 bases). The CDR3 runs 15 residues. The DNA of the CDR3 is TGTGCCAGCAGATTAGTTGGGGACAAGCAAGAGACCCAGTACTTC. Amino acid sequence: CASRLVGDKQETQYF.

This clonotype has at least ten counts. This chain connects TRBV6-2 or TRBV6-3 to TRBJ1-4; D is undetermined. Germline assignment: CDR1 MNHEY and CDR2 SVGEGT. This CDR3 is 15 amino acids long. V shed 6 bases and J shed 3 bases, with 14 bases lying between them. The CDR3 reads CASSRRPGANEKLFF. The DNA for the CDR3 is TGTGCCAGCAGCCGCCGACCGGGAGCTAATGAAAAACTGTTTTTT.

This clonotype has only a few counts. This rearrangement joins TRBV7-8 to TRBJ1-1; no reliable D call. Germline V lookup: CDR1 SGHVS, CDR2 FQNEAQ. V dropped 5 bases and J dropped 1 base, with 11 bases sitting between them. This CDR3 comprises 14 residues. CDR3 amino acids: CASSPFGQNTEAFF. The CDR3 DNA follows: TGTGCCAGCAGCCCCTTCGGGCAGAACACTGAAGCTTTCTTT.

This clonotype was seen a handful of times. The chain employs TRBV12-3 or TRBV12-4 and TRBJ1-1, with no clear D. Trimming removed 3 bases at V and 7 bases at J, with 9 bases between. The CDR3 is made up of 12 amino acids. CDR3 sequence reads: CASSFPEGEAFF. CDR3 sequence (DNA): TGTGCCAGCAGTTTTCCTGAGGGTGAAGCTTTCTTT.

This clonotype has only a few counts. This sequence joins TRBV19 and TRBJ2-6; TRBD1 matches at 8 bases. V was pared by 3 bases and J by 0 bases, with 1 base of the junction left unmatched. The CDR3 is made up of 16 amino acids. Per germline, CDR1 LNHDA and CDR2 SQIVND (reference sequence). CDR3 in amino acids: CASSITGGSGANVLTF. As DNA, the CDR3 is TGTGCCAGTAGTATTACAGGGGGCTCTGGGGCCAACGTCCTGACTTTC.